These 24 T cell receptor beta chains share one sample of origin, sequenced in a study of neurological immune-mediated disorders. This sample's time point: longitudinal time-point 3. MiXCR, applied by TCRdb to the 5' RACE reads, yields one record per CDR3 protein. The table includes roughly 45,000 distinct CDR3 sequences, about 14% detected once. Sequenced input: PBMCs. Receptor source: a man aged 25-40 years in good health.

This clonotype showed up just a few times. This rearrangement joins TRBV19 to TRBJ1-1, with 10 bases identical to TRBD1. Germline CDR1 is LNHDA and CDR2 is SQIVND (reference sequence). The V gene end was trimmed by 5 bases and the J gene end by 12 bases; junction bases not matched to a gene: 9. The CDR3 covers 13 residues. The CDR3, as DNA: TGTGCCAGTAGTTGGGACAGGGGACTTCTAACTTTCTTT. Translated, it gives CASSWDRGLLTFF.

This clonotype was counted many times. The rearrangement uses TRBV18 and TRBJ2-1; 9 bases fit TRBD1. The CDR3 runs to 15 residues. J was trimmed by 0 bases and V by 5 bases; bases with no gene match: 2. CDR1 KGHSH and CDR2 LQKENI come from the germline V gene. CDR3 loop: CASSSGQGSYNEQFF. Here the CDR3 DNA reads TGTGCCAGCTCATCGGGACAGGGCTCCTACAATGAGCAGTTCTTC.

Ten or more counts support this clonotype. V usage is TRBV5-1 and J usage is TRBJ2-2; 9 bases are a match to TRBD1. The germline V gene has CDR1 SGHRS and CDR2 YFSETQ. The junction had 12 bases not matched to a gene; V was cut back by 5 bases and J by 4 bases. CDR3 length equals 17 residues. Written as DNA, the CDR3 is TGCGCCAGCAGACAGGAGGGACAGGGTTTAGGCACCGGGGAGCTGTTTTTT. This translates into CASRQEGQGLGTGELFF.

This clonotype was observed at least ten times. This chain connects TRBV5-1 to TRBJ2-1; TRBD1 agrees at 7 bases. Germline CDR1 reads SGHRS; CDR2 reads YFSETQ. The CDR3 is 18 amino acids. V lost 4 bases, J lost 0 bases, and 13 bases stayed unmatched. The CDR3: CASSALQGLKSSYNEQFF. The CDR3 coding sequence is TGCGCCAGCAGCGCTCTACAGGGGCTGAAAAGCTCCTACAATGAGCAGTTCTTC.

This clonotype was recorded at least ten times. The chain combines TRBV11-3 with TRBJ2-7; TRBD2 is a possible D gene (5 bases). This CDR3 contains 14 residues. The V gene's germline CDR1 is SGHNT and CDR2 YENEEA. The V and J ends lost 5 bases and 2 bases respectively, with 13 bases between them. In DNA, the CDR3 is TGTGCCAGCAGCAGGAACCGGGGAACCTACGAGCAGTACTTC. It encodes CASSRNRGTYEQYF.

This clonotype was seen ten or more times. This chain connects TRBV5-1 to TRBJ2-3, with D possibly matching TRBD2 (5 bases). The germline V gene has CDR1 SGHRS and CDR2 YFSETQ. The CDR3 is 16 residues long. Trimming removed 4 bases at V and 4 bases at J, with 19 bases between. The CDR3 reads CASSRLGGSGSDTQYF. The CDR3, as DNA: TGCGCCAGCAGCCGGCTTGGTGGGAGCGGTTCAGATACGCAGTATTTT.

At least ten counts were recorded for this clonotype. This chain links TRBV6-6 with TRBJ1-2; 10 bases fit TRBD1. Germline CDR1 and CDR2: MNHNY and SVGAGI (reference sequence). CDR3 length: 14 residues. J was trimmed by 4 bases and V by 5 bases; bases with no gene match: 4. CDR3 amino acids: CASSQTGGSYGYTF. CDR3 nucleotide sequence: TGTGCCAGCAGTCAGACAGGGGGCTCCTATGGCTACACCTTC.

This clonotype was found many times. This chain uses TRBV6-4 with TRBJ2-1; 9 nucleotides align to TRBD1. The germline gives CDR1 MRHNA, CDR2 SNTAGT. V shed 0 bases, J shed 8 bases, and the junction held 5 bases outside the gene matches. The CDR3 length is 15 residues. CDR3: CASSDSLQGADEQFF. CDR3 in DNA: TGTGCCAGCAGTGACTCGTTACAGGGGGCGGATGAGCAGTTCTTC.

This clonotype occurred many times. V is TRBV7-8 and J is TRBJ2-7; 9 nucleotides line up with TRBD1. Germline CDR1 reads SGHVS; CDR2 reads FQNEAQ. The trim removed 5 bases at V and 2 bases at J, leaving 7 bases unmatched. The CDR3 contains 15 residues. CDR3 sequence reads: CASSPTGGFTYEQYF. The CDR3 DNA reads as TGTGCCAGCAGCCCCACAGGGGGCTTCACCTACGAGCAGTACTTC.

With regard to this clonotype: A read error may produce the germline difference seen at one junction end. The chain couples TRBV4-1 to TRBJ1-1; TRBD1 might be the D (6 bases). Germline CDR1 is MGHRA and CDR2 is YSYEKL. This CDR3 comprises 16 residues. CDR3 sequence (DNA): TGCGCCAACAGGGAATCGAACAGGGTGGTGGGCACTAAAGCTTTCTTT. It translates to CANRESNRVVGTKAFF.

This clonotype was recorded many times. This chain joins TRBV5-1 and TRBJ2-2; D remains unclear. Germline CDR1 and CDR2: SGHRS and YFSETQ. V lost 5 bases to trimming and J lost 4 bases, with 9 bases between them. This CDR3 has 13 amino acids. CDR3: CASSGRPTGELFF. CDR3 in DNA: TGCGCCAGCAGTGGCCGGCCCACCGGGGAGCTGTTTTTT.

The sample holds many counts of this clonotype. The rearrangement links TRBV20-1 to TRBJ2-1, with 7 bases aligning to TRBD2. Germline trimming cut 4 bases from V and 4 bases from J; bases unmatched to any gene: 22. The germline gives CDR1 DFQATT, CDR2 SNEGSKA (reference sequence). The CDR3 spans 19 residues. CDR3 protein: CSATPFPIQREGRYNEQFF. CDR3 in DNA: TGCAGTGCTACGCCTTTCCCTATCCAGCGGGAAGGGAGGTACAATGAGCAGTTCTTC.

As concerns this clonotype: One end of the junction is discordant with germline, which a read error may explain. The genes are TRBV5-1 and TRBJ2-7; D is uncertain. CDR3 size: 11 residues. CDR1 is SGHRS and CDR2 is YFSETQ in the germline V gene. In nucleotides, the CDR3 is TGCGCCAGCAACAACAACTACGAACAGTACTTC. It yields the protein CASNNNYEQYF.

This clonotype was detected only a few times. CDR3 residues: CSAFRSGQETQYF. For the CDR3, the DNA is TGCAGTGCTTTTCGTTCGGGACAAGAGACCCAGTACTTC. V usage is TRBV20-1 and J usage is TRBJ2-5; the D gene is possibly TRBD2 (5 bases). Trimming took off 5 bases at V and 2 bases at J, with 12 bases between the two ends. Germline values: CDR1 DFQATT, CDR2 SNEGSKA (reference sequence). The CDR3 is made up of 13 amino acids.

This clonotype was seen a handful of times. Possible read error: a much larger clone is one base away. The chain links TRBV7-2 to TRBJ2-2; 8 bases match TRBD2. Germline V CDR1 and CDR2: SGHTA, FQGNSA. The CDR3 runs 16 residues. The CDR3 loop reads CVTPNPTSGNTGELFF. The CDR3 DNA is TGTGTCACCCCCAACCCAACTAGCGGGAACACCGGGGAGCTGTTTTTT.

This clonotype was observed at least ten times. The rearrangement links TRBV20-1 to TRBJ2-5, with 9 bases identical to TRBD2. This CDR3 contains 16 residues. Losses at the gene ends were 0 bases for V and 6 bases for J; bases not matched to a gene: 11. CDR1 DFQATT and CDR2 SNEGSKA come from the germline V gene (reference sequence). The CDR3 sequence: CSAREGGRGFRKTQYF. CDR3 nucleotide sequence: TGCAGTGCTAGAGAAGGCGGGAGGGGATTTAGAAAGACCCAGTACTTC.

This clonotype has ten or more counts. CDR3 nucleotide sequence: TGCGCCAGCAGCCAAGATACGGGAGGTTTTGACGAGCAGTACTTC. Translation: CASSQDTGGFDEQYF. This chain joins TRBV4-1 and TRBJ2-7, with TRBD2 matching 7 bases. Germline CDR1 MGHRA, CDR2 YSYEKL. J was trimmed by 5 bases and V by 0 bases; bases with no gene match: 7. This CDR3 spans 15 amino acids.

The sample holds many counts of this clonotype. This rearrangement joins TRBV20-1 to TRBJ1-2; 8 positions match TRBD1. The CDR3 consists of 12 residues. CDR1 DFQATT and CDR2 SNEGSKA come from the germline V gene (reference sequence). Losses at the gene ends were 4 bases for V and 8 bases for J; bases not matched to a gene: 6. The CDR3 DNA reads as TGCAGTGCTACCTGGACAGGGAGAGGCTACACCTTC. It codes for CSATWTGRGYTF.

This clonotype was found many times. The DNA for the CDR3 is TGTGCCATCAGCGCAGGGGCTGGGGCCAACGTCCTGACTTTC. This codes for CAISAGAGANVLTF. This chain joins TRBV10-3 and TRBJ2-6, with D maybe TRBD1 (6 bases). This CDR3 spans 14 amino acids. Germline V gene sequence: CDR1 ENHRY, CDR2 SYGVKD. The V gene lost 6 bases and the J gene lost 2 bases, with 8 bases spanning the gap.

This clonotype was detected only a few times. V gene TRBV5-1 combines with J gene TRBJ1-1, with 8 bases aligning to TRBD1. CDR3 size: 16 residues. The trim removed 4 bases at V and 1 base at J, leaving 9 bases unmatched. Germline V lookup: CDR1 SGHRS, CDR2 YFSETQ. The CDR3 spells CASSLNTGTGNTEAFF. The CDR3 DNA reads as TGCGCCAGCAGCCTCAATACCGGGACAGGGAACACTGAAGCTTTCTTT.

J is TRBJ2-7 and V is TRBV29-1, with 8 bases that match TRBD1. The CDR3 sequence is 13 residues long. V was clipped by 4 bases and J by 6 bases; unmatched bases: 8. The V gene's germline CDR1 is SQVTM and CDR2 ANQGSEA. The CDR3 is CSVGRTGSSEQYF. The DNA of the CDR3 is TGCAGCGTTGGAAGGACAGGGTCGAGCGAGCAGTACTTC.

The chain carries TRBV7-9 and TRBJ2-3; D unresolved. Deletions cut 4 bases from V and 7 bases from J, with 12 bases between. Germline values: CDR1 SEHNR, CDR2 FQNEAQ (reference sequence). There are 13 residues in the CDR3. The CDR3 DNA is TGTGCCAGCAGCTCCGAGGATTGTTATACGCAGTATTTT. Its protein is CASSSEDCYTQYF.

This clonotype was counted at least ten times. V is TRBV9 and J is TRBJ1-1, with 8 bases identical to TRBD1. The CDR3 spans 15 residues. Trimming took 0 bases from V and 5 from J; bases not matched to a gene: 6. CDR1 is SGDLS, CDR2 YYNGEE, per germline. This CDR3 is CASSVAPGQVTEAFF. The DNA of the CDR3 is TGTGCCAGCAGCGTAGCACCGGGACAGGTTACTGAAGCTTTCTTT.

This clonotype was seen repeatedly, ten times or more. This chain uses TRBV29-1 with TRBJ2-1, with TRBD1 identical over 8 bases. V dropped 1 base and J dropped 6; count of bases not matched to a gene: 2. This CDR3 region has 13 residues. CDR1 is SQVTM and CDR2 is ANQGSEA in the germline V gene. The CDR3 protein is CSVEGQGSNEQFF. CDR3 sequence (DNA): TGCAGCGTTGAAGGACAGGGGAGCAATGAGCAGTTCTTC.